The present entry profiles one TCR beta chain with its context. The record originates from a study of T cell responses to AZD1222 COVID-19 vaccine. Between the trimmed V and J ends, which lost 3 bases and 4 bases, there was a span of 9 bases. Germline V gene sequence: CDR1 MNHNS, CDR2 SASEGT. This CDR3 comprises 13 residues. The protocol was immunoSEQ multiplex PCR, while the TCRdb copy is restricted to in-frame clones and leaves out a portion. This table holds about 120,000 clones, about 87% found once. The clonotype comes from an adult in good health. Material: peripheral blood, obtained on day 0 of AZD1222 vaccination. The V and J genes are TRBV6-1 and TRBJ1-1; possible D gene TRBD1, 5 bases. CDR3 protein: CASSDFGGTEAFF. The CDR3 bases are TGTGCCAGCAGTGATTTCGGGGGCACTGAAGCTTTCTTT.